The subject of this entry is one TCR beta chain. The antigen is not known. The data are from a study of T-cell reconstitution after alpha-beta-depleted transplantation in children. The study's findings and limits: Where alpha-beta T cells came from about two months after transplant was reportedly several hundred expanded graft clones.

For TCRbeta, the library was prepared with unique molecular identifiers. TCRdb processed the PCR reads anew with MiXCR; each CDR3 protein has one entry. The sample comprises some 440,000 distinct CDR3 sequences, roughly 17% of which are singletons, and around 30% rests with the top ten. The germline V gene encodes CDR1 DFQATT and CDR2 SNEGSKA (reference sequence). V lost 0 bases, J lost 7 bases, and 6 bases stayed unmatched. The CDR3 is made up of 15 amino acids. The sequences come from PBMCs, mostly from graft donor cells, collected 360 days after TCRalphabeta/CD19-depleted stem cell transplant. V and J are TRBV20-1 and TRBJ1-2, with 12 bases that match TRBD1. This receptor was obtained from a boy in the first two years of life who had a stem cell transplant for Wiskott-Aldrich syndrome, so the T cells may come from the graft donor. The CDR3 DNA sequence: TGCAGTGCTAGAGATCGGGACAGGGGGCGAAGTGGCTACACCTTC. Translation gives CSARDRDRGRSGYTF.